A selection of T cell receptor beta chains follows, all from one sample in a study of blood T cell repertoires in COVID-19. This table comes from immunoSEQ multiplex PCR, and its TCRdb copy is limited to in-frame clones, with some not included. The table shows 180,000 or so clones, with almost 85% occurring only once. The sample was PBMCs or T cells enriched from blood (not recorded which). These receptors all come from a man aged 45-65 years who had recovered from COVID-19. The CDR3 runs from the conserved cysteine through the conserved F or W. The D gene is left open where the match is weak. Clone size, where shown, is once, few, many, or a class for clones that have expanded.

j_gene | v_gene | abundance | d_gene | CDR3nt | CDR3aa
TRBJ2-3 | TRBV28 | NA | NA | TGTGCCAGCAGTTTCTTGCCCTACACAGATACGCAGTATTTT | CASSFLPYTDTQYF
TRBJ2-1 | TRBV27 | NA | TRBD2 | TGTGCCAGCACCCGAGGGACTAGCGGGACCTACAATGAGCAGTTCTTC | CASTRGTSGTYNEQFF
TRBJ2-5 | TRBV7-3 | NA | NA | TGTGCCAGCAGCCCAGGGCCTACCCTCGGTGAGACCCAGTACTTC | CASSPGPTLGETQYF
TRBJ1-6 | TRBV4-1 | once | NA | TGCGCCAGCAGCCAACGAACAGGGCGTTTGGATTCACCCCTCCACTTT | CASSQRTGRLDSPLHF
TRBJ1-2 | TRBV29-1 | NA | TRBD1 | TGCAGCGTCGACAGGGGGCGAGGCTATGGCTACACCTTC | CSVDRGRGYGYTF
TRBJ2-1 | TRBV23-1 | NA | TRBD2 | TGCGCCAGCAGTCCCCCAGATGAGCTAGCGGGGAACAATGAGCAGTTCTTC | CASSPPDELAGNNEQFF
TRBJ1-1 | TRBV7-8 | NA | NA | TGTGCCAGCAGCTTACGGAACGGACACCTGAACACTGAAGCTTTCTTT | CASSLRNGHLNTEAFF
TRBJ2-1 | TRBV7-2 | NA | NA | TGTGCCAGCAGCTCCGTAGTCGGAGCTGAGCAGTTCTTC | CASSSVVGAEQFF
TRBJ1-4 | TRBV7-9 | NA | TRBD1 | TGTGCCAGCAGCTTAGAAGGGACAGGGGGAAAACTGTTTTTT | CASSLEGTGGKLFF
TRBJ2-1 | TRBV27 | NA | NA | TGTGCCAGCAGTTTTGGGCAGGGGGGCCGGGATGAGCAGTTCTTC | CASSFGQGGRDEQFF
TRBJ1-4 | TRBV7-2 | NA | NA | TGTGCCAGCAGCTTAGATTATTCTAATGAAAAACTGTTTTTT | CASSLDYSNEKLFF
TRBJ1-4 | TRBV19 | NA | TRBD1 | TGTGCCAGTAGTGTCGGGACAGAAGAAAATGAAAAACTGTTTTTT | CASSVGTEENEKLFF
TRBJ1-2 | TRBV3-1/TRBV3-2 | NA | NA | TGTGCCAGCAGCCAAGAATCGGGGGACTATGGCTACACCTTC | CASSQESGDYGYTF
TRBJ1-2 | TRBV5-1 | once | TRBD1 | TGCGCCAGCAGCCGGGGGACAGGGTTAGACGGCTACACCTTC | CASSRGTGLDGYTF
TRBJ2-1 | TRBV7-9 | NA | NA | TGTGCCAGCAGCTTACGGGACAAAGGGGTTTACAATGAGCAGTTCTTC | CASSLRDKGVYNEQFF
TRBJ1-3 | TRBV28 | NA | NA | TGTGCCAGCAGTTTACGGGGGAACACCATATATTTT | CASSLRGNTIYF
TRBJ1-2 | TRBV12-3/TRBV12-4 | NA | NA | TGTGCCAGCAGTTCACGGTACTATGGCTACACCTTC | CASSSRYYGYTF
TRBJ1-1 | TRBV5-6 | NA | NA | TGTGCCAGCAGCTTGTGGCGTGCGACAATGGACACTGAAGCTTTCTTT | CASSLWRATMDTEAFF
TRBJ1-3 | TRBV7-8 | NA | NA | TGTGCCAGCAGCTTAGCGGGGGCCAGCTCTGGAAACACCATATATTTT | CASSLAGASSGNTIYF
TRBJ1-4 | TRBV2 | NA | NA | TGTGCCAGCAGCCGGGCTAATGAAAAACTGTTTTTT | CASSRANEKLFF
TRBJ1-1 | TRBV18 | few | NA | TGTGCCAGCTCACCGGGAGGGCTGACCACTGAAGCTTTCTTT | CASSPGGLTTEAFF
TRBJ2-4 | TRBV28 | NA | NA | TGTGCCAGCAGTTCGCTGAACCAGGGGCTTCAGTACTTC | CASSSLNQGLQYF
TRBJ2-7 | TRBV6-4 | NA | TRBD1 | TGTGCCAGCAGGGACTCGGGACAGGGGGCCTACGAGCAGTACTTC | CASRDSGQGAYEQYF
TRBJ1-2 | TRBV24-1 | NA | NA | TGTGCCACCAGTCCCCCAGGGCTGTACTATGGCTACACCTTC | CATSPPGLYYGYTF
TRBJ2-2 | TRBV19 | NA | TRBD2 | TGTGCCAGTAGGACGGGGGGGAGAACCGGGGAGCTGTTTTTT | CASRTGGRTGELFF
TRBJ1-5 | TRBV24-1 | NA | TRBD1 | TGTGCCACCAGTGATGGATCGGACAGGGACCAGCCCCAGCATTTT | CATSDGSDRDQPQHF
TRBJ1-1 | TRBV9 | NA | TRBD1 | TGTGCCAGCAGCCCCCGGGACAGCAGCTACACTGAAGCTTTCTTT | CASSPRDSSYTEAFF
TRBJ1-2 | TRBV11-2 | NA | NA | TGTGCCAGCAGCTTACTAAGGGGCAACTATGGCTACACCTTC | CASSLLRGNYGYTF
TRBJ2-3 | TRBV5-1 | NA | NA | TGCGCCAGCAGCTCGAATTCGGGATGGGGAGATACGCAGTATTTT | CASSSNSGWGDTQYF
TRBJ1-5 | TRBV18 | NA | NA | TGTGCCAGCTCACCATGGGAGCAGGTTCAGCCCCAGCATTTT | CASSPWEQVQPQHF
TRBJ2-3 | TRBV28 | NA | TRBD2 | TGTGCCAGCAGTTCGGGCGGGAGTACAGATACGCAGTATTTT | CASSSGGSTDTQYF
TRBJ1-2 | TRBV12-3/TRBV12-4 | NA | NA | TGTGCCAGCAGTTTTTTAGATGGCTACACCTTC | CASSFLDGYTF
TRBJ2-1 | TRBV29-1 | NA | NA | TGCAGCGTTGAACGGGAGAACAATGAGCAGTTCTTC | CSVERENNEQFF
TRBJ1-5 | TRBV2 | NA | NA | TGTGCCAGCACCGAGGGAAGTCGGCCCCAGCATTTT | CASTEGSRPQHF
TRBJ1-2 | TRBV19 | NA | NA | TGTGCCAGTAGTATTCTCACAGCCAACTATGGCTACACCTTC | CASSILTANYGYTF
TRBJ2-5 | TRBV7-9 | NA | NA | TGTGCCAGCAGCTTATTGGGCCAGTTGGGAGAGACCCAGTACTTC | CASSLLGQLGETQYF
TRBJ1-1 | TRBV7-2 | NA | NA | TGTGCCAGCAGCAGCTTTAAGTTGGACAGTGAAGCTTTCTTT | CASSSFKLDSEAFF
TRBJ1-5 | TRBV6-5 | NA | NA | TGTGCCAGCAGTTACTCCGGCAACAGCCATCAGCCCCAGCATTTT | CASSYSGNSHQPQHF
TRBJ1-5 | TRBV6-5 | NA | NA | TGTGCCAGCACGCAGGGGTGGGGCAATCAGCCCCAGCATTTT | CASTQGWGNQPQHF
TRBJ1-1 | TRBV19 | NA | NA | TGTGCCAGTAGTATAGGGGCCCTCCGTAGTTTC | CASSIGALRSF
TRBJ2-7 | TRBV12-5 | few | TRBD1 | TGTGCTAGTGGCCGACAGGGGTCCTACGAGCAGTACTTC | CASGRQGSYEQYF
TRBJ2-7 | TRBV4-1 | NA | TRBD2 | TGCGCCAGCAGCCTACAAGCGGGAGGGCCGCGGGGGGAGCAGTACTTC | CASSLQAGGPRGEQYF
TRBJ1-1 | TRBV16 | NA | TRBD1 | TGTGCCAGCAGCTCCAACAGGGGTGAAGCTTTCTTT | CASSSNRGEAFF
TRBJ2-3 | TRBV24-1 | NA | NA | TGTGCCACCAGTGACAGGGTTACCGATACGCAGTATTTT | CATSDRVTDTQYF
TRBJ1-1 | TRBV5-1 | NA | TRBD1 | TGCGCCAGCAGCTTAACAGGGGGCTCGGGTACTGAAGCTTTCTTT | CASSLTGGSGTEAFF
TRBJ2-7 | TRBV19 | few | NA | TGTGCCAGTAGTATGCCGGACAGTCCCTACGAGCAGTACTTC | CASSMPDSPYEQYF
TRBJ1-6 | TRBV27 | few | NA | TGTGCCAGCCTACCTTACCCCATCAAAAATTCACCCCTCCACTTT | CASLPYPIKNSPLHF
TRBJ1-5 | TRBV6-1 | NA | NA | TGTGCCAGCAGTGAACTTATTCGGCCCCAGCATTTT | CASSELIRPQHF
TRBJ1-1 | TRBV6-5 | NA | NA | TGTGCCAGCAGTTACTCTCTCAGGAACACTGAAGCTTTCTTT | CASSYSLRNTEAFF
TRBJ1-5 | TRBV7-8 | NA | TRBD1 | TGTGCCAGCAACTTCATGGGGACAGGGAAGGATCAGCCCCAGCATTTT | CASNFMGTGKDQPQHF
TRBJ1-1 | TRBV7-3 | NA | NA | TGTGCCAGCAGCCCGGGGGTCGATGAAGCTTTCTTT | CASSPGVDEAFF
TRBJ1-4 | TRBV7-9 | NA | TRBD1 | TGTGCCAGCAGCCTGGACAGGGGGGAGGAAAAACTGTTTTTT | CASSLDRGEEKLFF
TRBJ1-5 | TRBV6-1 | NA | TRBD1 | TGTGCCAGCAGCGAAGGCGCAGGGGGGCGCTTCAATCAGCCCCAGCATTTT | CASSEGAGGRFNQPQHF
TRBJ2-5 | TRBV5-1 | NA | NA | TGCGCCAGCAGCTTGCGGGGGACAGAAGAGACCCAGTACTTC | CASSLRGTEETQYF
TRBJ2-4 | TRBV30 | NA | NA | TGTGCCTGGAGTGTTACGGACATTCAGTACTTC | CAWSVTDIQYF